The sequence of this T cell receptor beta chain was determined in a study of early stage breast cancer tumors. Study as a whole: Roughly 8 ER+/PR+/HER2- tumors were invasive ductal; a few were invasive lobular.

CDR3 length: 15 amino acids. With 5 bases removed from V and 4 bases from J, the gap between germline ends came to 15 bases. CDR1 LNHNV and CDR2 YYDKDF come from the germline V gene (reference sequence). Generated by immunoSEQ multiplex PCR, the TCRdb table keeps only in-frame clones and is missing some. Found here are tens of thousands of clones, roughly 73% of them singletons; the top ten hold 3% to 3.5%. Study-level points and caveats: Commonly generated sequences made up most enriched TCRB sequences shared between patients. Tumor and normal breast were distinguished via blood comparison in most of the 16 patients.

For this clone: Its target is unknown.

V is TRBV15 and J is TRBJ1-3; D call uncertain. The source is a middle-aged person with breast cancer. The sequencing input was blood. The CDR3 protein is CATSDQQYPGNTIYF. CDR3 coding DNA: TGTGCCACCAGCGACCAACAGTATCCGGGAAACACCATATATTTT.